This is a list of T cell receptor beta chains from one sample in a study of cytomegalovirus exposure and HLA in healthy donors. Clones were read by immunoSEQ multiplex PCR, and TCRdb kept only the in-frame ones, dropping some. The data show tens of thousands of clones, around 80% seen once. Sample: PBMCs. These receptors were collected from a man aged 35-49 years in good health and CMV-seronegative. Both conserved end residues are part of each CDR3. A D gene is named only where the DNA matches it firmly. Size tells how often a clone was seen (once, few, many) or the class of an expanded clone, and some rows leave it out.

abundance	v_gene	d_gene	j_gene	CDR3aa	CDR3nt
few	TRBV6-5	TRBD2	TRBJ2-5	CASSFLTSGDQETQYF	TGTGCCAGCAGTTTTCTGACTAGCGGGGACCAAGAGACCCAGTACTTC
few	TRBV6-5	NA	TRBJ1-2	CASSYEMGGNYGYTF	TGTGCCAGCAGTTACGAAATGGGGGGGAACTATGGCTACACCTTC
NA	TRBV11-3	TRBD1	TRBJ2-5	CASSSQGAGEETQYF	TGTGCCAGCAGCTCACAGGGGGCTGGGGAAGAGACCCAGTACTTC
NA	TRBV7-9	TRBD1	TRBJ2-7	CASSPTGSVYEQYF	TGTGCCAGCAGCCCGACAGGGTCAGTCTACGAGCAGTACTTC
NA	TRBV27	TRBD2	TRBJ2-7	CAVGEGLGLAVYEQYF	TGTGCCGTCGGGGAAGGGCTAGGACTAGCGGTCTACGAGCAGTACTTC
NA	TRBV6-6	NA	TRBJ1-1	CASSSSLMNTEAFF	TGTGCCAGCAGTTCCTCCCTTATGAACACTGAAGCTTTCTTT
NA	TRBV29-1	NA	TRBJ2-1	CSVDQGGAHNEQFF	TGCAGCGTTGATCAGGGGGGCGCCCACAATGAGCAGTTCTTC
NA	TRBV19	NA	TRBJ1-5	CASSQTNWNQPQHF	TGTGCCAGTAGTCAGACAAATTGGAATCAGCCCCAGCATTTT
NA	TRBV27	TRBD2	TRBJ2-3	CASRFWTSGDAQYF	TGTGCCAGCAGATTTTGGACTAGCGGGGATGCGCAGTATTTT
few	TRBV6-6	TRBD2	TRBJ2-7	CASSWGTSAYEQYF	TGTGCCAGCAGTTGGGGGACTAGCGCCTACGAGCAGTACTTC
NA	TRBV19	NA	TRBJ1-5	CASSIVAGGQPQHF	TGTGCCAGTAGTATAGTAGCCGGCGGTCAGCCCCAGCATTTT
few	TRBV23-1	NA	TRBJ2-7	CASSQLEKQYF	TGCGCCAGCAGTCAATTAGAGAAGCAGTACTTC
NA	TRBV18	NA	TRBJ1-4	CASSPPAGLREKLFF	TGTGCCAGCTCACCACCGGCAGGGCTTCGTGAAAAACTGTTTTTT